Listed here is a single TCR beta chain. The source of the sample is a study of T cell responses to AZD1222 COVID-19 vaccine. Sequencing was performed with immunoSEQ multiplex PCR; in TCRdb, only in-frame clones are kept and a portion is missing. The sample includes some 120,000 clones, roughly 93% of them seen just once. Here the sequenced sample was peripheral blood, taken on day 0 of AZD1222 vaccination. This TCR derives from an adult in good health.

The CDR3 loop is CASSLRGSYGYTF. The CDR3 nucleotides are TGTGCCAGCAGCTTGCGGGGGAGTTATGGCTACACCTTC. The chain has TRBV7-6 and TRBJ1-2; possible D gene TRBD1, 5 bases. The V end lost 3 bases, the J end lost 5 bases, and 10 bases lay between the germline ends. Germline CDR1 is SGHVS and CDR2 is FNYEAQ. CDR3 length: 13 residues.